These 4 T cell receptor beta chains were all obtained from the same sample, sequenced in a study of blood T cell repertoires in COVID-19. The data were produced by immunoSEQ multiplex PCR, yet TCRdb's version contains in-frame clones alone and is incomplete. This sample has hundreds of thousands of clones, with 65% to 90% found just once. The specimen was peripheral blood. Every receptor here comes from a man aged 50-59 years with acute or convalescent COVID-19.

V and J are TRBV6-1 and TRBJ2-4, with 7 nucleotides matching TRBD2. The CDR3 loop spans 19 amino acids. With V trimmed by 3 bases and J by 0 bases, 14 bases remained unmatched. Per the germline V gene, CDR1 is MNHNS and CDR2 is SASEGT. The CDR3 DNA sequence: TGTGCCAGCAGTGACCCTCGCGGGGGAGGAGGGTTAGCCAAAAACATTCAGTACTTC. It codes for CASSDPRGGGGLAKNIQYF.

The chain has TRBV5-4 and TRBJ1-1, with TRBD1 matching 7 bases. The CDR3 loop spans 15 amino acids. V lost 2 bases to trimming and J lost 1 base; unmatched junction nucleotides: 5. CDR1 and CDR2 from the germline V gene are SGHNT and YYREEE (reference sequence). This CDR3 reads CASSFFGTANTEAFF. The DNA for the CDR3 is TGTGCCAGCAGCTTTTTCGGGACAGCGAACACTGAAGCTTTCTTT. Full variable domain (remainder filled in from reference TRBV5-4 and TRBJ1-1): ETGVTQSPTHLIKTRGQQVTLRCSSQSGHNTVSWYQQALGQGPQFIFQYYREEENGRGNFPPRFSGLQFPNYSSELNVNALELDDSALYLCASSFFGTANTEAFFGQGTRLTVV.

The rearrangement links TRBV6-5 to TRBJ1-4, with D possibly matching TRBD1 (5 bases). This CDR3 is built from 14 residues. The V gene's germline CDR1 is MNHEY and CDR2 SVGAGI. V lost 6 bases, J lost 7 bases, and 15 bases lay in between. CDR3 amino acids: CASRGLSGSEKLFF. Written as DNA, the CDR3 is TGTGCCAGCAGGGGACTCAGCGGGAGTGAAAAACTGTTTTTT.

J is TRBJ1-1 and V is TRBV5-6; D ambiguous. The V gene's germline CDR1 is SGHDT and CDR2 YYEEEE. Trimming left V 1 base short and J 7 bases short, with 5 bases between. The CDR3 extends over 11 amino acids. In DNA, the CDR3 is TGTGCCAGCAGCTTGTATCGTGAAGCTTTCTTT. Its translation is CASSLYREAFF. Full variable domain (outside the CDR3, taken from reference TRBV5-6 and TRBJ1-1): DAGVTQSPTHLIKTRGQQVTLRCSPKSGHDTVSWYQQALGQGPQFIFQYYEEEERQRGNFPDRFSGHQFPNYSSELNVNALLLGDSALYLCASSLYREAFFGQGTRLTVV.